The 6 T cell receptor beta chains listed next were all sequenced from one sample in a study of cytomegalovirus exposure and HLA in healthy donors. Vbeta (60) and Jbeta (13) primers were used in the PCR. Only in-frame clones appear in the TCRdb table, and some are missing; sequencing was by immunoSEQ multiplex PCR. The repertoire has about 120,000 clones, 60% to 75% of them found once; the top ten carry 2.5% to 3.5%. Sample: PBMCs. These receptors all stem from a middle-aged woman in good health and CMV-seropositive.

The V call is TRBV6-5, the J call TRBJ1-2; D remains ambiguous. V was pared by 3 bases and J by 9 bases, with 14 bases between. From germline, CDR1 is MNHEY and CDR2 SVGAGI. This CDR3 region has 13 residues. The CDR3 is CASSYQAAESYTF. As DNA, the CDR3 is TGTGCCAGCAGTTATCAGGCCGCCGAGAGCTACACCTTC.

The V gene is TRBV11-2, the J gene TRBJ1-1; D is possibly TRBD1 (5 bases). Germline CDR1 and CDR2: SGHAT and FQNNGV. The CDR3 loop spans 14 amino acids. V was cut by 5 bases and J by 7 bases, with 17 bases left in between. CDR3 region: CASSPGRGWGEAFF. CDR3 in DNA: TGTGCCAGCAGCCCCGGGAGGGGCTGGGGTGAAGCTTTCTTT.

V usage is TRBV23-1 and J usage is TRBJ2-5; the D is unclear. TRBV23-1 is classed as an ORF, of uncertain function. The CDR3 has 16 residues. The V end was cut by 7 bases, the J end by 4 bases, with 22 bases between. The CDR3 sequence: CASTFPADKPIETQYF. The CDR3 region has the DNA TGCGCCAGCACCTTTCCAGCCGACAAGCCGATAGAGACCCAGTACTTC.

The J gene is TRBJ1-2, the V gene TRBV6-4; D remains ambiguous. Germline V gives CDR1 MRHNA, CDR2 SNTAGT. The CDR3 loop spans 13 amino acids. V lost 4 bases and J 0 bases, leaving 6 bases between the germline ends. The CDR3 protein is CASSVEANYGYTF. CDR3 nucleotides: TGTGCCAGCAGTGTAGAGGCTAACTATGGCTACACCTTC.

This rearrangement joins TRBV4-1 to TRBJ2-1; TRBD2 aligns across 8 bases. CDR1 is MGHRA, CDR2 YSYEKL, per germline. Trimming removed 0 bases from V and 4 bases from J; junction bases left unmatched: 14. This CDR3 has 19 amino acids. The CDR3 nucleotides are TGCGCCAGCAGCCAAGATGGTTTAGGAGCGGGAGTGGGGTACAATGAGCAGTTCTTC. Translation gives CASSQDGLGAGVGYNEQFF.

The DNA for the CDR3 is TGTGCCAGCAGTCCAGGGTACACCGGGGAGCTGTTTTTT. Residues: CASSPGYTGELFF. This rearrangement joins TRBV27 to TRBJ2-2, with D possibly matching TRBD1 (5 bases). Per the germline V gene, CDR1 is MNHEY and CDR2 is SMNVEV (reference sequence). Deletions cut 5 bases from V and 3 bases from J, with 7 bases between. This CDR3 region has 13 residues.